One sample yielded the 21 T cell receptor beta chains listed below, sequenced in a study of spatial heterogeneity in lung cancer. Points from the study as a whole: Counts that tracked tumor mutation counts were those of expanded intratumoral alpha and beta TCRs.

TCRdb reprocessed the 5' RACE reads with MiXCR, giving one entry per CDR3 protein. The sample includes fewer than 3,500 distinct CDR3 sequences, 27% of them seen just once. No antigen has been assigned to these receptors. The time point: sample taken at primary tumor resection. This material consisted of lung tumor tissue, taken at surgery. These receptors were obtained from a female donor with early-stage non-small cell lung cancer.

This clonotype was counted only a few times. The chain uses TRBV4-1 and TRBJ2-5; TRBD2 matches 8 bases. CDR1 and CDR2 from the germline V gene are MGHRA and YSYEKL. V lost 3 bases and J lost 2; bases outside the gene matches: 2. The CDR3 sequence is 14 residues long. The CDR3 region is CASSQGLEQETQYF. CDR3 coding DNA: TGCGCCAGCAGCCAGGGACTAGAGCAAGAGACCCAGTACTTC.

The chain has TRBV29-1 and TRBJ2-3, with 8 bases that match TRBD2. The CDR3 contains 17 residues. CDR1 is SQVTM and CDR2 is ANQGSEA in the germline V gene. The J segment lost 2 bases and the V segment lost 5 bases, leaving 15 bases of the junction unmatched. The CDR3 sequence is CSVKSSGLAGYTDTQYF. The DNA of the CDR3 is TGCAGCGTTAAGAGTTCTGGTCTAGCGGGCTACACAGATACGCAGTATTTT.

By its share, this clonotype is medium-sized. J is TRBJ2-1 and V is TRBV7-2; 10 bases are shared with TRBD2. Germline V CDR1 and CDR2: SGHTA, FQGNSA. V shed 5 bases, J shed 6 bases, and the junction held 16 bases outside the gene matches. The CDR3 has 18 amino acids. In nucleotides, the CDR3 is TGTGCCAGCAGCCTAAGGGTCCTAAGCGGGAGGGCTCGCAATGAGCAGTTCTTC. It yields the protein CASSLRVLSGRARNEQFF.

V usage is TRBV5-1 and J usage is TRBJ2-1, with D possibly TRBD2 on 6 matching bases. This CDR3 has 13 amino acids. Germline lookup yields CDR1 SGHRS and CDR2 YFSETQ. V gave up 0 bases and J gave up 9 bases, with 10 bases separating them. In DNA form, the CDR3 reads TGCGCCAGCAGCTTGGTTTCCGGGAGTGAGCAGTTCTTC. This sequence encodes CASSLVSGSEQFF.

V gene TRBV6-6 combines with J gene TRBJ2-1; D is ambiguous. V lost 5 bases and J 15 bases, leaving 20 bases between the germline ends. The CDR3 consists of 13 residues. Germline V gene data show CDR1 as MNHNY and CDR2 as SVGAGI (reference sequence). This chain's CDR3 is CASSPNAGLDTFF. The CDR3 coding sequence is TGTGCCAGCAGTCCAAACGCCGGCCTTGACACGTTCTTC.

The chain employs TRBV7-9 and TRBJ2-4, with TRBD2 matching 8 bases. V dropped 5 bases and J dropped 10; count of bases not matched to a gene: 13. This CDR3 has 15 amino acids. The germline V gene encodes CDR1 SEHNR and CDR2 FQNEAQ (reference sequence). CDR3 in amino acids: CASSPHGGVAGIQYF. CDR3 nucleotides: TGTGCCAGCAGCCCCCACGGTGGGGTAGCGGGAATTCAGTACTTC. The complete variable domain, with remaining parts taken from reference TRBV7-9 and TRBJ2-4, reads DTGVSQNPRHKITKRGQNVTFRCDPISEHNRLYWYRQTLGQGPEFLTYFQNEAQLEKSRLLSDRFSAERPKGSFSTLEIQRTEQGDSAMYLCASSPHGGVAGIQYFGAGTRLSVL.

This clonotype occurred once. This sequence joins TRBV5-4 and TRBJ1-4; D gene unclear. The germline V and J ends were trimmed by 0 bases and 5 bases, with 8 bases remaining between them. CDR3 length: 14 residues. Per germline, CDR1 SGHNT and CDR2 YYREEE (reference sequence). The CDR3 sequence: CASSLDAGNEKLFF. Written as DNA, the CDR3 is TGTGCCAGCAGCTTGGATGCCGGGAATGAAAAACTGTTTTTT.

This clonotype occurred a few times. The CDR3 spells CASSLKDRVSGTEAFF. Here the CDR3 DNA reads TGCGCCAGCAGCCTCAAGGACAGGGTTAGCGGTACTGAAGCTTTCTTT. The chain joins TRBV10-2 to TRBJ1-1; 8 bases map to TRBD1. Germline lookup yields CDR1 WSHSY and CDR2 SAAADI. J lost 5 bases, V lost 6 bases, and 14 bases had no gene match. The CDR3 is 16 residues long.

This clonotype was detected a few times. The junction differs from germline at one of its ends, possibly a read error. V usage is TRBV5-1 and J usage is TRBJ2-2, with D possibly being TRBD2 (6 bases). This CDR3 is built from 17 residues. Germline lookup yields CDR1 SGHRS and CDR2 YFSETQ. The CDR3 region has the DNA TGCGCCAACAGCTTGGAGGGGCAGCTGGCGAACACCGGGGAGCTGTTTTTT. Amino acid sequence: CANSLEGQLANTGELFF.

V usage is TRBV10-2 and J usage is TRBJ2-7, with 10 positions matching TRBD2. Germline V gives CDR1 WSHSY, CDR2 SAAADI. The J segment lost 9 bases and the V segment lost 3 bases, leaving 11 bases of the junction unmatched. This CDR3 spans 15 amino acids. This CDR3 reads CASSEGGLAGDGQYF. In DNA form, the CDR3 reads TGCGCCAGCAGTGAAGGGGGGCTAGCGGGAGATGGGCAGTACTTC.

This clonotype is categorized as large. The V and J genes are TRBV20-1 and TRBJ2-7; D is unclear. Germline lookup yields CDR1 DFQATT and CDR2 SNEGSKA (reference sequence). This CDR3 is built from 11 residues. V dropped 1 base and J dropped 6 bases, with 7 bases sitting between them. The chain's CDR3 is CSARATVEQYF. The CDR3 DNA reads as TGCAGTGCTAGAGCCACAGTCGAGCAGTACTTC.

Relative to its sample, this clonotype is medium-sized. The rearrangement joins TRBV5-1 to TRBJ2-2; D call uncertain. CDR1 SGHRS and CDR2 YFSETQ come from the germline V gene. CDR3 length: 15 residues. Trimming removed 4 bases at V and 2 bases at J, with 12 bases between. CDR3 loop: CASSPSSPNTGELFF. DNA for the CDR3: TGCGCCAGCAGCCCCTCGAGCCCAAACACCGGGGAGCTGTTTTTT.

This clonotype was counted between two and nine times. The V call is TRBV6-2 or TRBV6-3, the J call TRBJ2-1, with 13 bases matching TRBD2. Germline V gives CDR1 MNHEY, CDR2 SVGEGT. The CDR3 runs 18 residues. With V trimmed by 4 bases and J by 4 bases, 10 bases remained unmatched. CDR3 loop: CASSFLGLAGVLYNEQFF. The CDR3 region has the DNA TGTGCCAGCAGTTTCCTTGGACTAGCGGGAGTTTTATACAATGAGCAGTTCTTC.

By frequency in the sample, this clonotype is medium-sized. The J gene is TRBJ2-1, the V gene TRBV7-2, with 8 positions matching TRBD2. V dropped 4 bases and J dropped 7; count of bases not matched to a gene: 9. This CDR3 contains 15 residues. Germline CDR1 is SGHTA and CDR2 is FQGNSA. DNA of the CDR3: TGTGCCAGCAGCTCCATGAGCGGGAGCAGGAATGAGCAGTTCTTC. The encoded protein is CASSSMSGSRNEQFF.

The chain couples TRBV5-6 to TRBJ2-3; no clear D gene. CDR3 size: 15 residues. V was cut by 0 bases and J by 7 bases, with 15 bases left in between. Germline V CDR1 and CDR2: SGHDT, YYEEEE. For the CDR3, the DNA is TGTGCCAGCAGCTTGGTGAGACCCCTACGAAATACGCAGTATTTT. Translation gives CASSLVRPLRNTQYF.

The V call is TRBV29-1, the J call TRBJ2-1, with D perhaps matching TRBD1 (6 bases). Germline V CDR1 and CDR2: SQVTM, ANQGSEA. This CDR3 comprises 13 residues. Deletions cut 4 bases from V and 6 bases from J, with 13 bases between. DNA of the CDR3: TGCAGCGTTGGGGGGACACCCTTCAATGAGCAGTTCTTC. Its protein product is CSVGGTPFNEQFF.

By frequency in the sample, this clonotype is medium-sized. CDR3 in DNA: TGTGCCAGCAGCCGACGGACAGGAGGGCCTTTAGACACTGAAGCTTTCTTT. Its translation is CASSRRTGGPLDTEAFF. V gene TRBV14 combines with J gene TRBJ1-1; 7 nucleotides agree with TRBD1. This CDR3 has 17 amino acids. The junction had 14 bases not matched to a gene; V was cut back by 4 bases and J by 3 bases. The germline CDR1 and CDR2 sequences are SGHDN and FVKESK.

This clonotype is medium-sized within its sample. The chain is built from TRBV5-4 and TRBJ2-1, with D tentatively TRBD1 (5 bases). Germline assignment: CDR1 SGHNT and CDR2 YYREEE (reference sequence). The CDR3 contains 14 residues. V was shortened by 3 bases and J by 7 bases, with 14 bases between the two germline ends. The CDR3 protein is CASSSQGGTNEQFF. The CDR3 DNA follows: TGTGCCAGCAGCTCCCAGGGCGGCACAAATGAGCAGTTCTTC.

As DNA, the CDR3 is TGTGCCAGCAGTGAAAGGGTAAAAGAGACCCAGTACTTC. This encodes CASSERVKETQYF. The chain couples TRBV2 to TRBJ2-5; D not certain. CDR3 size: 13 residues. V was clipped by 2 bases and J by 3 bases, with 7 bases between them. In germline, CDR1 is SNHLY, CDR2 FYNNEI.

By its share, this clonotype is medium-sized (0.01 to 0.1%). This chain joins TRBV20-1 and TRBJ1-1, with TRBD1 identical over 8 bases. The germline V gene encodes CDR1 DFQATT and CDR2 SNEGSKA (reference sequence). V shed 2 bases, J shed 4 bases, and the junction held 0 bases outside the gene matches. The CDR3 loop spans 12 amino acids. This CDR3 reads CSARQGATEAFF. The CDR3 DNA is TGCAGTGCTAGACAGGGGGCCACTGAAGCTTTCTTT.

The chain combines TRBV7-2 with TRBJ2-1; TRBD2 agrees at 10 bases. The V gene's germline CDR1 is SGHTA and CDR2 FQGNSA. The CDR3 is 15 residues long. V was clipped by 7 bases and J by 8 bases; unmatched bases: 11. CDR3 nucleotide sequence: TGTGCCAGCAACCTAGGGCTAGCGGGAGTCGATGAGCAGTTCTTC. Translation: CASNLGLAGVDEQFF.